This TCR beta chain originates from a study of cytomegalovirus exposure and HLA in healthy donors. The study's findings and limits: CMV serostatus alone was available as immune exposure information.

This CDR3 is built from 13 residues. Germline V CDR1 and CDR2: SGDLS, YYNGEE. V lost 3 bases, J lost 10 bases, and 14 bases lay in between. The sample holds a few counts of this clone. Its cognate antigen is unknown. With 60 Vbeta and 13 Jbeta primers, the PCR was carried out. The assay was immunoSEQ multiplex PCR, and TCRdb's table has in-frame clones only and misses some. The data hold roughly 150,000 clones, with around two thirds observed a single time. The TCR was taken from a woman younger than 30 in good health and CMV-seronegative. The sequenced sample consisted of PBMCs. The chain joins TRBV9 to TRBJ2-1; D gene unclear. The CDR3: CASSGRPHREQFF. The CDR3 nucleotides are TGTGCCAGCAGCGGACGCCCACACAGAGAGCAGTTCTTC.